These T cell receptor beta chains were read from a single sample in a study of identical twins. MiXCR, applied by TCRdb to the 5' RACE reads, yields one record per CDR3 protein. The table shows about 810,000 distinct CDR3 sequences, with around an eighth occurring only once. These data are also associated with another study on yellow fever vaccine responses in identical twins.

Source material: PBMCs. Receptor source: a woman under 30 in good health. CDR3s include the opening cysteine and the closing phenylalanine or tryptophan. The D gene is left open where the match is weak. The size entry is marked missing in some rows and otherwise reads once, few, many or a size class.

CDR3 length,clone size,J gene,V gene,D gene,CDR3 protein,CDR3 DNA
16,NA,TRBJ2-1,TRBV9,TRBD2,CASSTRLAGGPGEQFF,TGTGCCAGCAGCACGCGACTAGCGGGGGGGCCGGGTGAGCAGTTCTTC
14,few,TRBJ1-2,TRBV29-1,NA,CSANPAEPDYGYTF,TGCAGCGCAAATCCAGCAGAACCAGACTATGGCTACACCTTC
18,many,TRBJ2-4,TRBV11-2,NA,CASSPIRGPWRTKNIQYF,TGTGCCAGCAGCCCGATCCGCGGGCCGTGGAGAACCAAAAACATTCAGTACTTC
15,few,TRBJ2-1,TRBV20-1,TRBD2,CSASRGGHGIREQFF,TGCAGTGCCAGTCGGGGGGGGCACGGGATTCGTGAGCAGTTCTTC
17,NA,TRBJ2-5,TRBV12-3/TRBV12-4,TRBD1,CASCLGQGFRFGETQYF,TGTGCCAGCTGTCTCGGACAGGGCTTTAGGTTTGGGGAGACCCAGTACTTC
15,few,TRBJ2-7,TRBV9,TRBD2,CASSPLGTSGREQYF,TGTGCCAGCAGCCCCCTAGGGACTAGCGGGAGGGAGCAGTACTTC
17,few,TRBJ2-3,TRBV15,TRBD2,CATSRDKSGGGTDTQYF,TGTGCCACCAGCAGAGATAAAAGCGGGGGAGGCACAGATACGCAGTATTTT
15,few,TRBJ1-2,TRBV10-3,NA,CAISESTVHNYGYTF,TGTGCCATCAGTGAGTCAACAGTACACAACTATGGCTACACCTTC
15,NA,TRBJ2-5,TRBV24-1,NA,CATSLGLSRVETQYF,TGTGCCACCAGCCTCGGACTATCTAGAGTTGAGACCCAGTACTTC
16,NA,TRBJ2-3,TRBV20-1,NA,CSARDPGWGDTDTQYF,TGCAGTGCTAGAGATCCGGGGTGGGGAGACACAGATACGCAGTATTTT
14,NA,TRBJ1-5,TRBV18,NA,CASSPGREGQPQHF,TGTGCCAGCTCACCAGGAAGGGAGGGTCAGCCCCAGCATTTT
13,few,TRBJ1-2,TRBV7-9,TRBD1,CASSNRDSGCYTF,TGTGCCAGCAGCAACCGGGACAGCGGATGCTACACCTTC
15,NA,TRBJ2-5,TRBV5-1,TRBD1,CASSLDRGRVGTQYF,TGCGCCAGCAGCCTGGACAGGGGGCGCGTCGGGACCCAGTACTTC
14,NA,TRBJ1-2,TRBV28,TRBD1,CASIPGTGDNGYTF,TGTGCCAGCATACCCGGGACAGGGGATAATGGCTACACCTTC
18,once,TRBJ2-1,TRBV2,TRBD2,CASCAPGLAGGPHNEQFF,TGTGCCAGCTGTGCGCCGGGACTAGCGGGGGGGCCCCACAATGAGCAGTTCTTC
14,NA,TRBJ2-1,TRBV6-1,TRBD1,CASSKTGAPNEQFF,TGTGCCAGCAGTAAGACAGGGGCCCCGAATGAGCAGTTCTTC
11,few,TRBJ2-3,TRBV29-1,NA,CSVDRVDTQYF,TGCAGCGTTGACAGGGTGGATACGCAGTATTTT
12,NA,TRBJ2-1,TRBV5-4,NA,CASSIQGYEQFF,TGTGCCAGCAGTATACAGGGTTATGAGCAGTTCTTC
14,many,TRBJ2-3,TRBV5-1,NA,CASSPRTETDTQYF,TGCGCCAGCAGCCCCCGGACAGAAACAGATACGCAGTATTTT
16,NA,TRBJ1-6,TRBV9,TRBD1,CASSVVGDRNNSPLHF,TGTGCCAGCAGCGTAGTAGGGGACAGGAATAATTCACCCCTCCACTTT
11,few,TRBJ1-2,TRBV11-2,NA,CASSERYGYTF,TGTGCCAGCAGCGAGCGCTATGGCTACACCTTC
15,many,TRBJ2-5,TRBV12-3/TRBV12-4,TRBD1,CASSPKPGQEVTQYF,TGTGCCAGCAGCCCAAAACCGGGACAGGAGGTAACCCAGTACTTC
12,many,TRBJ2-3,TRBV6-5,NA,CASRTSEDTQYF,TGTGCCAGCAGAACGTCGGAGGATACGCAGTATTTT
15,NA,TRBJ2-1,TRBV20-1,TRBD1,CSAPRQGLFYNEQFF,TGCAGTGCCCCCAGACAGGGCTTATTTTACAATGAGCAGTTCTTC
16,once,TRBJ1-1,TRBV27,NA,CASSFLDSRGNTEAFF,TGTGCCAGCAGTTTCCTCGATAGTAGGGGGAACACTGAAGCTTTCTTT
12,few,TRBJ2-1,TRBV7-2,NA,CASSYRLLGQFF,TGTGCCAGCAGCTACAGGCTCTTGGGACAGTTCTTC
15,many,TRBJ2-1,TRBV4-1,NA,CASSHHGGFNNEQFF,TGCGCCAGCAGCCATCACGGCGGATTTAACAATGAGCAGTTCTTC
16,NA,TRBJ2-7,TRBV2,NA,CASSEVIFYSSYEQYF,TGTGCCAGCAGTGAAGTTATATTTTACAGCTCCTACGAGCAGTACTTC
15,few,TRBJ2-3,TRBV20-1,NA,CSARDPGQRTDTQYF,TGCAGTGCTAGAGATCCGGGACAACGCACAGATACGCAGTATTTT
14,NA,TRBJ2-7,TRBV12-3/TRBV12-4,NA,CASSFSTGSYEQYF,TGTGCCAGCAGTTTCTCGACTGGGTCCTACGAGCAGTACTTC
17,many,TRBJ2-5,TRBV21-1,NA,CASSKVIPSAAQETQYF,TGTGCCAGCAGCAAAGTAATCCCTAGCGCCGCCCAAGAGACCCAGTACTTC
12,many,TRBJ2-1,TRBV12-3/TRBV12-4,NA,CASSPRDYEQFF,TGTGCCAGCAGCCCCAGAGATTATGAGCAGTTCTTC
15,few,TRBJ2-7,TRBV11-3,NA,CASSSRDSFYYEQYF,TGTGCCAGCAGCTCCCGGGACTCTTTCTACTACGAGCAGTACTTC
17,few,TRBJ2-3,TRBV20-1,NA,CSAIAANVGGYTDTQYF,TGCAGTGCTATAGCCGCAAATGTTGGGGGGTACACAGATACGCAGTATTTT
16,once,TRBJ2-5,TRBV6-5,NA,CASSYSSGQLQETQYF,TGTGCCAGCAGTTACTCGTCAGGGCAGCTCCAAGAGACCCAGTACTTC